The next 18 T cell receptor beta chains were all read from a single sample in a study of blood T cell repertoires in COVID-19. Clones were sequenced by immunoSEQ multiplex PCR, and TCRdb holds only the in-frame ones, with some missing. The sample contains approximately 290,000 clones, 75% to 95% of which appear only once. Sequencing input: PBMCs or T cells enriched from blood (not recorded which). The receptors originated from a young woman who had recovered from COVID-19.

The chain carries TRBV2 and TRBJ2-1; possibly TRBD2 for D (6 bases). Germline assignment: CDR1 SNHLY and CDR2 FYNNEI. V gave up 5 bases and J gave up 6 bases, with 11 bases separating them. The CDR3 contains 13 residues. CDR3 sequence (DNA): TGTGCCAGCAGTCCCTCGGGGGTCAATGAGCAGTTCTTC. As protein: CASSPSGVNEQFF.

This sequence joins TRBV5-6 and TRBJ2-1, with D tentatively TRBD2 (6 bases). The germline gives CDR1 SGHDT, CDR2 YYEEEE. This CDR3 comprises 15 residues. Between the trimmed V and J ends, which lost 4 bases and 5 bases, there was a span of 16 bases. The CDR3 is CASSLRGLQNNEQFF. The CDR3 DNA reads TGTGCCAGCAGCCTGAGGGGACTCCAGAACAATGAGCAGTTCTTC.

This rearrangement joins TRBV6-5 to TRBJ2-7, with D perhaps TRBD2 (5 bases). The CDR3 is 14 amino acids. Germline CDR1 is MNHEY and CDR2 is SVGAGI. V shed 7 bases and J shed 2 bases, with 15 bases lying between them. CDR3 sequence reads: CASKEPGITYEQYF. CDR3 sequence (DNA): TGTGCCAGCAAAGAACCGGGAATAACCTACGAGCAGTACTTC.

The table lists this clone with a few counts. J is TRBJ2-6 and V is TRBV4-1; D is unclear. In germline, CDR1 is MGHRA, CDR2 YSYEKL. The length of the CDR3 is 16 residues. The ends were cut back, 0 bases at V and 2 bases at J, with 8 bases in the middle. CDR3 coding DNA: TGCGCCAGCAGCCAAGATCCCACAACTGGGGCCAACGTCCTGACTTTC. This encodes CASSQDPTTGANVLTF.

Only one count was recorded for this clone. The V call is TRBV18, the J call TRBJ2-5; 7 bases are shared with TRBD2. The CDR3 has 14 residues. The trim removed 3 bases at V and 6 bases at J, leaving 7 bases unmatched. In germline, CDR1 is KGHSH, CDR2 LQKENI. The CDR3 reads CASSPRGVRQTQYF. DNA of the CDR3: TGTGCCAGCTCACCTCGGGGGGTTCGTCAGACCCAGTACTTC.

This chain uses TRBV6-5 with TRBJ2-7; maybe TRBD1 (6 bases). V lost 7 bases and J 3 bases, leaving 16 bases between the germline ends. CDR1 and CDR2 (germline): MNHEY, SVGAGI. The CDR3 is made up of 14 amino acids. The CDR3 region is CASTNRVEGYEQYF. The CDR3 nucleotides are TGTGCCAGCACTAACAGGGTTGAGGGCTACGAGCAGTACTTC.

The V gene is TRBV6-2 or TRBV6-3, the J gene TRBJ2-1; 11 nucleotides line up with TRBD1. Germline V gene lookup returns CDR1 MNHEY and CDR2 SVGEGT. CDR3 length: 15 residues. The J segment lost 6 bases and the V segment lost 4 bases, leaving 5 bases of the junction unmatched. The CDR3 DNA follows: TGTGCCAGCAGTTCACCCGGGACAGGGGGCAATGAGCAGTTCTTC. Protein sequence: CASSSPGTGGNEQFF.

The rearrangement links TRBV3-1 (or the pseudogene TRBV3-2) to TRBJ1-5; D is possibly TRBD1 (5 bases). Trimming shortened V by 0 bases and J by 4 bases, and 19 bases separated the two germline ends. The CDR3 length is 18 residues. The germline gives CDR1 LGHDT, CDR2 YNNKEL (reference sequence). CDR3 loop: CASSQDFGLGGGNQPQHF. CDR3 coding DNA: TGTGCCAGCAGCCAAGATTTTGGTCTTGGGGGGGGAAATCAGCCCCAGCATTTT.

The table lists this clone with a few counts. The chain employs TRBV27 and TRBJ1-2, with TRBD1 matching 11 bases. This CDR3 comprises 17 residues. Germline V gene lookup returns CDR1 MNHEY and CDR2 SMNVEV (reference sequence). The J segment lost 7 bases and the V segment lost 1 base, leaving 11 bases of the junction unmatched. The CDR3 loop is CASSLLGQGGSARGYTF. CDR3 nucleotides: TGTGCCAGCAGTTTATTGGGACAGGGGGGATCAGCACGTGGCTACACCTTC.

This chain joins TRBV20-1 and TRBJ2-2; 10 bases agree with TRBD1. The CDR3 extends over 15 amino acids. Germline V CDR1 and CDR2: DFQATT, SNEGSKA (reference sequence). J was trimmed by 4 bases and V by 3 bases; bases with no gene match: 5. CDR3 coding DNA: TGCAGTGCTAGTGCGACAGGGGGCCTCACCGGGGAGCTGTTTTTT. Translated, it gives CSASATGGLTGELFF.

The chain recombines TRBV30 with TRBJ1-4; perhaps TRBD1 as D (6 bases). Germline V gene sequence: CDR1 GTSNPN, CDR2 SVGIG (reference sequence). V lost 1 base, J lost 4 bases, and 16 bases lay in between. The CDR3 is made up of 16 amino acids. The CDR3 bases are TGTGCCTGGAGTGCGGACAGACGAAAGAATAATGAAAAACTGTTTTTT. Amino acids: CAWSADRRKNNEKLFF.

The gene calls are TRBV5-6 and TRBJ1-6; 8 bases map to TRBD1. This CDR3 is 16 amino acids long. Per germline, CDR1 SGHDT and CDR2 YYEEEE. Unmatched junction bases numbered 4, after V lost 0 bases and J lost 5 bases. DNA of the CDR3: TGTGCCAGCAGCTTGGGACAGGGGTTCGATAATTCACCCCTCCACTTT. This sequence encodes CASSLGQGFDNSPLHF. Filled out from reference TRBV5-6 and TRBJ1-6, the complete variable domain reads DAGVTQSPTHLIKTRGQQVTLRCSPKSGHDTVSWYQQALGQGPQFIFQYYEEEERQRGNFPDRFSGHQFPNYSSELNVNALLLGDSALYLCASSLGQGFDNSPLHFGNGTRLTVT.

The chain joins TRBV7-2 to TRBJ2-5, with 9 bases aligning to TRBD2. The CDR3 consists of 16 residues. Trimming cost V 1 base and J 5 bases; bases outside gene matches: 8. CDR1 and CDR2 from the germline V gene are SGHTA and FQGNSA. DNA for the CDR3: TGTGCCAGCAGCTTAGTGGGGGGACTAGCTTCCGAGACCCAGTACTTC. Translated: CASSLVGGLASETQYF.

The chain is built from TRBV21-1 and TRBJ1-1; TRBD1 reflects the table's D call only, with no check against the DNA. TRBV21-1 has pseudogene status. The CDR3 length is 14 residues. The CDR3 DNA follows: TGTGCCAGCAGCTCTGGGACAGGGAACACTGAAGCTTTCTTT. The encoded protein is CASSSGTGNTEAFF.

The chain has TRBV6-5 and TRBJ1-2, with 7 positions matching TRBD1. V lost 6 bases and J lost 5; bases outside the gene matches: 6. Germline CDR1 and CDR2: MNHEY and SVGAGI. The CDR3 totals 13 residues. CDR3 sequence: CASRGDRIYGYTF. CDR3 nucleotide sequence: TGTGCCAGCAGGGGGGACAGAATATATGGCTACACCTTC.

The gene calls are TRBV10-3 and TRBJ1-6; 9 bases agree with TRBD1. The germline gives CDR1 ENHRY, CDR2 SYGVKD. This CDR3 is built from 14 residues. V shed 7 bases, J shed 8 bases, and the junction held 6 bases outside the gene matches. The CDR3 region is CAIKGQGRDSPLHF. The CDR3 bases are TGTGCCATCAAGGGACAGGGTAGGGATTCACCCCTCCACTTT.

V is TRBV2 and J is TRBJ2-3; 10 nucleotides agree with TRBD2. V was clipped by 10 bases and J by 0 bases; unmatched bases: 16. CDR1 SNHLY and CDR2 FYNNEI come from the germline V gene. The CDR3 is 18 amino acids. The CDR3 DNA is TGTGCCACCTCGCGGATAGCGGGAGGTCATACAAGCACAGATACGCAGTATTTT. This translates into CATSRIAGGHTSTDTQYF.

V is TRBV28 and J is TRBJ2-1; 8 positions match TRBD2. The germline CDR1 and CDR2 sequences are MDHEN and SYDVKM. The ends lost 3 bases at V and 3 bases at J; junction bases unmatched: 1. This CDR3 is built from 14 residues. In DNA form, the CDR3 reads TGTGCCAGCAGTTTGGGGACTAGCTACAATGAGCAGTTCTTC. Protein sequence: CASSLGTSYNEQFF.